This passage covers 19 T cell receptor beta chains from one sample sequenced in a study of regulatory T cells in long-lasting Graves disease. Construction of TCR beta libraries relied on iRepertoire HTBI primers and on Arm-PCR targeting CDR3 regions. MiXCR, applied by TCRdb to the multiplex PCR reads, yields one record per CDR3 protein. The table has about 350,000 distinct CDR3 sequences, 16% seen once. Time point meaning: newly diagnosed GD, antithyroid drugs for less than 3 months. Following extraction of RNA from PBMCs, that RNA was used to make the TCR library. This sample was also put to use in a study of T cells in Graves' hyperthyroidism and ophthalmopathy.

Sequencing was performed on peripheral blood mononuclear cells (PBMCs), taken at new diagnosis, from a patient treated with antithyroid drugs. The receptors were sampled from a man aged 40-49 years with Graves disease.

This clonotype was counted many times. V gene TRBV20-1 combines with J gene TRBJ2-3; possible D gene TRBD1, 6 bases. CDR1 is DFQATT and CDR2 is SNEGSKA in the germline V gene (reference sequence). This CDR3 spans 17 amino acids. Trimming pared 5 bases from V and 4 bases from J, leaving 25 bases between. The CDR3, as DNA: TGCAGTGCTTCGTACTATCTTGGGACATCTCCGCCAGATACGCAGTATTTT. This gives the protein CSASYYLGTSPPDTQYF.

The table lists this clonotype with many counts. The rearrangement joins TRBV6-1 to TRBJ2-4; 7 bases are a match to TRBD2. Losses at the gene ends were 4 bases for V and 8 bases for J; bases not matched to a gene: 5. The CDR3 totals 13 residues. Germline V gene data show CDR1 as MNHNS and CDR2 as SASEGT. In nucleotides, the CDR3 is TGTGCCAGCAGTGTGGGGGGGAGACACATTCAGTACTTC. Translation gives CASSVGGRHIQYF.

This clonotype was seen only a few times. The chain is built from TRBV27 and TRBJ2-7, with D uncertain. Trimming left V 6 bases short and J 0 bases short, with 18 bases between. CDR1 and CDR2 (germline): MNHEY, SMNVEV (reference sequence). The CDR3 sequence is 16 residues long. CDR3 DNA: TGTGCCAGCAGCTCCTTACGAGCTTCCCACTCCTACGAGCAGTACTTC. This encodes CASSSLRASHSYEQYF.

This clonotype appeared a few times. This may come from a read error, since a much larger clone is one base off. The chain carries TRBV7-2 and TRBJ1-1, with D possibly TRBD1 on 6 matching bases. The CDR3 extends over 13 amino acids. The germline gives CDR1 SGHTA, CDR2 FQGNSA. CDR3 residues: CASSSKGDTEASF. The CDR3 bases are TGTGCCAGCAGCTCCAAGGGGGACACTGAAGCTTCCTTT.

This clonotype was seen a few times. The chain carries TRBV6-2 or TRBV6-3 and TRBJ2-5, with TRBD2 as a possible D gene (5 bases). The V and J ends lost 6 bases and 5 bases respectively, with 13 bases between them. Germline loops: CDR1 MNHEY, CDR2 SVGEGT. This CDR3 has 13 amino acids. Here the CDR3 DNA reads TGTGCCAGCAGCGCGGGCTTTGGGGAGACCCAGTACTTC. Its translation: CASSAGFGETQYF.

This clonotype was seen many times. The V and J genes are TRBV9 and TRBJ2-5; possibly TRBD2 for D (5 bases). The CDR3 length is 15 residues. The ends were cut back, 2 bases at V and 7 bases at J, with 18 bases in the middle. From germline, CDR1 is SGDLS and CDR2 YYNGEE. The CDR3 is CASSVGFTSEATQYF. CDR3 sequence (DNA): TGTGCCAGCAGCGTGGGATTCACTAGTGAGGCGACCCAGTACTTC. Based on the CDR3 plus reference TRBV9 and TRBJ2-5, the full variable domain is DSGVTQTPKHLITATGQRVTLRCSPRSGDLSVYWYQQSLDQGLQFLIQYYNGEERAKGNILERFSAQQFPDLHSELNLSSLELGDSALYFCASSVGFTSEATQYFGPGTRLLVL.

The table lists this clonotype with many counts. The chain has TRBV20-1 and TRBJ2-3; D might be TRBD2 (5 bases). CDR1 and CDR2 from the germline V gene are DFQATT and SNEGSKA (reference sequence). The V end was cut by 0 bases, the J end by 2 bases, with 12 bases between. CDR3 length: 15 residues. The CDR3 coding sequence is TGCAGTGCTAGAGAGGGAGATCCAAACACAGATACGCAGTATTTT. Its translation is CSAREGDPNTDTQYF.

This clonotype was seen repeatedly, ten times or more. CDR3 sequence reads: CASSLGAGNAFF. The CDR3 coding sequence is TGTGCCAGCAGCTTAGGGGCAGGGAATGCGTTCTTC. V gene TRBV7-3 combines with J gene TRBJ2-1; TRBD1 might be the D (5 bases). The germline gives CDR1 SGHTA, CDR2 FQGTGA. V dropped 2 bases and J dropped 15 bases, with 14 bases sitting between them. This CDR3 is built from 12 residues.

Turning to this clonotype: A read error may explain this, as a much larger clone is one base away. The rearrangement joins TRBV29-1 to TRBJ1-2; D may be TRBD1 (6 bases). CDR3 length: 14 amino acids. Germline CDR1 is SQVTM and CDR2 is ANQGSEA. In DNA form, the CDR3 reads TGCGGCGTTGAAGATCTCCCCAGGGGCTATGGCTACACCTTC. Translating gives CGVEDLPRGYGYTF.

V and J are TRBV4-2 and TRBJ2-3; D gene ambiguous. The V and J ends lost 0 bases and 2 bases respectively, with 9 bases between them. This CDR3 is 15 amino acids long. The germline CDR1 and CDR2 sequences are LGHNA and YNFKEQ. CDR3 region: CASSQERWATDTQYF. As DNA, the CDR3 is TGTGCCAGCAGCCAAGAAAGGTGGGCCACAGATACGCAGTATTTT.

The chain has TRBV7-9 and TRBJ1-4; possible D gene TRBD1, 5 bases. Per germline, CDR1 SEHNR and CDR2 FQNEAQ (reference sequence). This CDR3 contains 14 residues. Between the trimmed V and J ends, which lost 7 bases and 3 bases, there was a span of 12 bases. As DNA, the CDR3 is TGTGCCAGCAACCGGGGGTGGTCTAATGAAAAACTGTTTTTT. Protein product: CASNRGWSNEKLFF.

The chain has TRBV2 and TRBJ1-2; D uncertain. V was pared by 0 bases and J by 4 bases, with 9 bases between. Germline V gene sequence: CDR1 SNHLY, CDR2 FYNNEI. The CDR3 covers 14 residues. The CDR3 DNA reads TGTGCCAGCAGTGAAGCGTCGTCTAGCTATGGCTACACCTTC. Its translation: CASSEASSSYGYTF.

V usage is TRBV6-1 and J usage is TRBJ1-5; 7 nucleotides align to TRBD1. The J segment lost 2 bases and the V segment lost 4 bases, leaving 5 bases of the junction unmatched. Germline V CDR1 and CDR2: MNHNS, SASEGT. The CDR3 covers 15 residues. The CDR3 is CASSAGGGGNQPQHF. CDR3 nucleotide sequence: TGTGCCAGCAGTGCAGGGGGGGGGGGCAATCAGCCCCAGCATTTT.

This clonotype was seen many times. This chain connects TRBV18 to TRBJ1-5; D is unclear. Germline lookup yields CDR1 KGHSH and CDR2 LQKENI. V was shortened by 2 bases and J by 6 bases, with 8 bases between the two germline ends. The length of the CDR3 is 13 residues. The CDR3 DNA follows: TGTGCCAGCTCACCAATGGGAAGTCAGCCCCAGCATTTT. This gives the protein CASSPMGSQPQHF.

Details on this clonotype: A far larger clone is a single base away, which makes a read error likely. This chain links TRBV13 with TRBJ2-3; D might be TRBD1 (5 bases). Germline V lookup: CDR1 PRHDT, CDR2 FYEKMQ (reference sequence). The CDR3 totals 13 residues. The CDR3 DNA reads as TGTGTCAGCACCCGACAGAGGACAGATACGCAGTATTTT. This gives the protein CVSTRQRTDTQYF.

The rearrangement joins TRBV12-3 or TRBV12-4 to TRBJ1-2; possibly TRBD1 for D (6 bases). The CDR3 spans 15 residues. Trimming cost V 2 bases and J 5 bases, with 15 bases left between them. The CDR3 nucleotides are TGTGCCAGCAGTTTAAACGCAGGGGTAGGATATGGCTACACCTTC. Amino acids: CASSLNAGVGYGYTF.

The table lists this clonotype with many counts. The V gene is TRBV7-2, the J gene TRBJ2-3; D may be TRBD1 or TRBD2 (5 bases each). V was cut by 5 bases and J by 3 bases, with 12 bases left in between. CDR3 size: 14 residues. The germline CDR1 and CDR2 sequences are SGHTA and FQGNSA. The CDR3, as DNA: TGTGCCAGCAGCCCTGGGGGTGGGACAGATACGCAGTATTTT. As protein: CASSPGGGTDTQYF. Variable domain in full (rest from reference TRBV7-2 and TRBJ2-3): GAGVSQSPSNKVTEKGKDVELRCDPISGHTALYWYRQSLGQGLEFLIYFQGNSAPDKSGLPSDRFSAERTGGSVSTLTIQRTQQEDSAVYLCASSPGGGTDTQYFGPGTRLTVL.

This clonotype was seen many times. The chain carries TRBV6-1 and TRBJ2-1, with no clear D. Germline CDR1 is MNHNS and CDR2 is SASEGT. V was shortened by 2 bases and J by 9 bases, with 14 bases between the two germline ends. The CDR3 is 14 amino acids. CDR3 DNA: TGTGCCAGCAGTGAATACTGGGCAGGAGCTGAGCAGTTCTTC. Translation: CASSEYWAGAEQFF.

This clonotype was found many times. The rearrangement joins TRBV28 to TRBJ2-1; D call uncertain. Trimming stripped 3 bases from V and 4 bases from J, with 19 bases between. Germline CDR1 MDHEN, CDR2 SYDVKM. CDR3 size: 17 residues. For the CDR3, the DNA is TGTGCCAGCAGTTTCGATATAGGTGAAACCCTTTACAATGAGCAGTTCTTC. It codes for CASSFDIGETLYNEQFF. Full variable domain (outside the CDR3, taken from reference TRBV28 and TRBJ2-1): DVKVTQSSRYLVKRTGEKVFLECVQDMDHENMFWYRQDPGLGLRLIYFSYDVKMKEKGDIPEGYSVSREKKERFSLILESASTNQTSMYLCASSFDIGETLYNEQFFGPGTRLTVL.